This T cell receptor (beta chain) emerged from a study of T cells in Graves' hyperthyroidism and ophthalmopathy. Turning to the study itself: It was at initial diagnosis, before any treatment, that peripheral blood was collected. General study points: Separation of ophthalmopathy from stable hyperthyroidism was achieved by a 13 V-J model. Researchers found most expanded thyroid clonotypes above 0.001 in blood as well.

Researchers amplified the TCR beta CDR3 regions from RNA transcripts. RT-PCR in the first round (using the HTBI primer set) targeted the TCR CDR3. TCRdb re-analysed the multiplex PCR reads in MiXCR, keeping a single row per CDR3 protein. The data contain a few hundred thousand distinct CDR3 sequences, 13% to 15% of them seen just once; the ten biggest clones take up 15% to 20%. Calling Graves' hyperthyroidism stable meant ophthalmopathy did not progress within 18 months. For this clonotype: No antigen is known for it.

This sequence originates from a woman aged 18-29 years with Graves' hyperthyroidism. The sample taken for sequencing was blood.

In DNA form, the CDR3 reads TGTGCCAGCGTCTCAGGACAGGGGAACACCGGGGAGCTGTTTTTT. Translated, it gives CASVSGQGNTGELFF. The rearrangement uses TRBV6-1 and TRBJ2-2, with 8 bases matching TRBD1. The V gene's germline CDR1 is MNHNS and CDR2 SASEGT. V lost 8 bases, J lost 1 base, and 6 bases stayed unmatched. This CDR3 region has 15 residues.